This T cell receptor beta chain derives from a study of CD8 T cells in Susac syndrome. Germline CDR1 MDHEN, CDR2 SYDVKM. The V segment lost 6 bases and the J segment 9 bases; nucleotides outside the gene matches: 5. CDR3 length: 12 amino acids. RNA, at 0.5 to 1 ug, was reverse transcribed with random hexamers. TCRdb reprocessed the immunoSEQ multiplex PCR reads via MiXCR and lists one record per CDR3 protein. The table has over 100,000 distinct CDR3 sequences, about 90% seen once. As to this clonotype: What it binds is not known.

Study-level findings and limits: The number of individuals included in the study's TCR sequencing and HLA analysis was acknowledged as relatively small.

The TCR was taken from a human donor in good health. Sequencing input: CD8+ T cells from PBMCs. This chain links TRBV28 with TRBJ2-1, with TRBD2 identical over 7 bases. The CDR3 reads CASRPLASEQFF. Written as DNA, the CDR3 is TGTGCCAGCAGGCCACTAGCGAGTGAGCAGTTCTTC.